This entry lists 8 T cell receptor beta chains sequenced from one sample in a study of blood T cell repertoires in COVID-19. Produced via immunoSEQ multiplex PCR; TCRdb's table is partial and in-frame only. In the table there are 80,000 to 95,000 clones, roughly 79% of which are singletons. The sample taken for sequencing was peripheral blood. Receptor source: an elderly man with COVID-19, enrolled during active disease.

Here the CDR3 DNA reads TGTGCCAGCAGATTCCGGGGAGAGACCCAGTACTTC. Translation: CASRFRGETQYF. This sequence joins TRBV6-5 and TRBJ2-5, with a weak D call TRBD2 (5 bases). Trimming pared 6 bases from V and 4 bases from J, leaving 9 bases between. CDR1 is MNHEY, CDR2 SVGAGI, per germline. This CDR3 is 12 amino acids long.

The rearrangement uses TRBV2 and TRBJ1-3; 7 bases align to TRBD1. The V gene end was trimmed by 9 bases and the J gene end by 0 bases; junction bases not matched to a gene: 8. Germline V gene sequence: CDR1 SNHLY, CDR2 FYNNEI. The CDR3 contains 15 residues. The CDR3 DNA is TGTGCCAGTGCCGGGACAGTTAACTCTGGAAACACCATATATTTT. It codes for CASAGTVNSGNTIYF.

The count of this clone is one. The V and J genes are TRBV5-6 and TRBJ2-5, with 8 bases identical to TRBD1. Germline V gene lookup returns CDR1 SGHDT and CDR2 YYEEEE. Trimming took 0 bases from V and 5 from J; bases not matched to a gene: 6. The CDR3 covers 15 residues. The CDR3 bases are TGTGCCAGCAGCTTGGCTGGACAGGGTGATGAGACCCAGTACTTC. This sequence encodes CASSLAGQGDETQYF.

The rearrangement links TRBV5-1 to TRBJ2-7; 7 bases match TRBD1. This CDR3 comprises 12 residues. J was trimmed by 4 bases and V by 3 bases; bases with no gene match: 1. The germline V gene encodes CDR1 SGHRS and CDR2 YFSETQ. CDR3 protein: CASSSDRYEQYF. In nucleotides, the CDR3 is TGCGCCAGCAGCTCGGACAGGTACGAGCAGTACTTC.

The chain links TRBV7-3 to TRBJ2-3, with 11 bases matching TRBD2. V lost 1 base and J lost 8; bases outside the gene matches: 17. Germline CDR1 SGHTA, CDR2 FQGTGA. The CDR3 is made up of 19 amino acids. CDR3 DNA sequence: TGTGCCAGCAGCTTAAACCCAGACCATAGCGGGAGGGCCGCCGCTACGCAGTATTTT. Residues: CASSLNPDHSGRAAATQYF.

This sequence joins TRBV3-1 (or the pseudogene TRBV3-2) and TRBJ2-7; TRBD1 aligns across 9 bases. This CDR3 is 15 amino acids long. V dropped 4 bases and J dropped 2; count of bases not matched to a gene: 6. Germline values: CDR1 LGHDT, CDR2 YNNKEL (reference sequence). CDR3 nucleotides: TGTGCCAGCAGCCGTACCTGGACAGGGGCCTACGAGCAGTACTTC. Its translation: CASSRTWTGAYEQYF.

The genes are TRBV7-9 and TRBJ1-4; 8 bases are shared with TRBD1. Germline V gene lookup returns CDR1 SEHNR and CDR2 FQNEAQ (reference sequence). The CDR3 runs 15 residues. With 4 bases clipped from V and 4 bases from J, the junction kept 5 bases outside the gene matches. This CDR3 reads CASSSSTGVNEKLFF. The DNA for the CDR3 is TGTGCCAGCAGCTCGTCGACAGGGGTTAATGAAAAACTGTTTTTT. Supplemented by reference TRBV7-9 and TRBJ1-4, the full variable domain reads DTGVSQNPRHKITKRGQNVTFRCDPISEHNRLYWYRQTLGQGPEFLTYFQNEAQLEKSRLLSDRFSAERPKGSFSTLEIQRTEQGDSAMYLCASSSSTGVNEKLFFGSGTQLSVL.

The chain has TRBV28 and TRBJ1-5; TRBD1 matches 10 bases. The V gene end was trimmed by 7 bases and the J gene end by 3 bases; junction bases not matched to a gene: 6. This CDR3 is built from 15 residues. Per germline, CDR1 MDHEN and CDR2 SYDVKM. The CDR3 region has the DNA TGTGCCAGCATTATAGGGACAGGGGACAATCAGCCCCAGCATTTT. Its translation is CASIIGTGDNQPQHF.